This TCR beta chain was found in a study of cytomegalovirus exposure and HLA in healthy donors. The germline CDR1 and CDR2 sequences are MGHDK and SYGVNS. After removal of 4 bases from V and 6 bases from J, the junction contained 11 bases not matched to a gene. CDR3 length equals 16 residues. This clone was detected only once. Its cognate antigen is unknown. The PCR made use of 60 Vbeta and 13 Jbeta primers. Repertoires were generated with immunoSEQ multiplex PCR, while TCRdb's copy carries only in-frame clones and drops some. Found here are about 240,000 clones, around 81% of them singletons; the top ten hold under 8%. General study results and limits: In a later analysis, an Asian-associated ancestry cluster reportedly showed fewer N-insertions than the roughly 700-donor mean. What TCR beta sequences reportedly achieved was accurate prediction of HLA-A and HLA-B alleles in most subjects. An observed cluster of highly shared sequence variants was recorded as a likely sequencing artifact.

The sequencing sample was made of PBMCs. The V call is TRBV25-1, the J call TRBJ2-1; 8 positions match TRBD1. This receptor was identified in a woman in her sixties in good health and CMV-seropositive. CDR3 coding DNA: TGTGCCAGCAGTGGGGGGCCGACCGGGACAGGCAATGAGCAGTTCTTC. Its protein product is CASSGGPTGTGNEQFF.